The clone carrying this TCR beta chain was seen many times. Other DNA sequences in the sample encode the same CDR3. Within Nashville, Tennessee resided all donors, each a Caucasian adult. The authors divided CD4+ cells into CD45RA+ naive and CD45RA-negative memory subsets. Assay used: immunoSEQ multiplex PCR; TCRdb lists only in-frame clones, some missing. The data show under 1,100,000 clones, approximately 80% seen once. The data were taken from a study of shared clonotypes between healthy human individuals. Study-wide context: A couple of women and three men aged 18 to 49 served as donors.

J lost 7 bases, V lost 5 bases, and 3 bases had no gene match. CDR1 is SGHTA and CDR2 is FQGTGA in the germline V gene. This CDR3 spans 14 amino acids. The gene calls are TRBV7-3 and TRBJ2-1; 12 nucleotides match TRBD2. The TCR originated in a man younger than 35 in good health. Some clones in this sample may be carry-over from other donors' samples. The sample taken for sequencing was memory CD4+ T cells from PBMCs. Subset denoted: CD45RA-negative fraction. DNA of the CDR3: TGTGCCAGCAGCCCCGGGACTAGCGGGAATGAGCAGTTCTTC. As protein: CASSPGTSGNEQFF.